A single sample is the source of the 10 T cell receptor beta chains below, sequenced in a study of identical twins. TCRdb ran MiXCR on the 5' RACE reads and lists one entry per CDR3 protein. Of roughly 480,000 distinct CDR3 sequences listed, less than 25% were seen once; the top ten hold 2.9%. The data also belong to a second study, concerning T cells expressing NK-cell markers.

Sequenced sample: CD4+ T cells sorted from blood. The receptors derive from a woman aged 18-29 years in good health.

The chain joins TRBV7-2 to TRBJ2-7; D is unresolved. The CDR3 consists of 12 residues. Germline lookup yields CDR1 SGHTA and CDR2 FQGNSA. Between the trimmed V and J ends, which lost 4 bases and 5 bases, there was a span of 9 bases. The CDR3, as DNA: TGTGCCAGCAGCTGGCTAAATGACGAGCAGTACTTC. Residues: CASSWLNDEQYF.

This chain connects TRBV6-5 to TRBJ2-7, with unresolved D. Germline CDR1 MNHEY, CDR2 SVGAGI. The CDR3 runs to 13 residues. V gave up 0 bases and J gave up 5 bases, with 8 bases separating them. CDR3 sequence reads: CASSYSIRDEQYF. CDR3 sequence (DNA): TGTGCCAGCAGTTACTCGATCAGAGACGAGCAGTACTTC.

The V gene is TRBV6-5, the J gene TRBJ2-7; D unclear. The V gene lost 6 bases and the J gene lost 0 bases, with 6 bases spanning the gap. The CDR3 covers 12 residues. Germline values: CDR1 MNHEY, CDR2 SVGAGI. Here the CDR3 DNA reads TGTGCCAGCAGCCGTTACTCCTACGAGCAGTACTTC. Amino acid sequence: CASSRYSYEQYF.

This clonotype showed up just a few times. J is TRBJ2-3 and V is TRBV12-3 or TRBV12-4; TRBD2 aligns across 8 bases. There are 13 residues in the CDR3. V shed 7 bases and J 4 bases; nucleotides not matched to a gene: 4. The DNA of the CDR3 is TGTGCCAGCAAAAGCGGGAGTGCAGATACGCAGTATTTT. This sequence encodes CASKSGSADTQYF.

This clonotype appeared a single time. V usage is TRBV21-1 and J usage is TRBJ2-3; the tabulated D call, TRBD2, remains unverified against the DNA. TRBV21-1 is assigned pseudogene status. The CDR3 runs 18 residues. The CDR3 loop reads CASSPPGDGLAGTDTQYF. The CDR3 coding sequence is TGTGCCAGCAGCCCCCCAGGGGACGGACTAGCGGGCACAGATACGCAGTATTTT.

This clonotype turned up a few times. The genes are TRBV20-1 and TRBJ2-5, with 12 bases fitting TRBD2. The length of the CDR3 is 16 residues. Trimming cost V 2 bases and J 4 bases; bases outside gene matches: 8. Germline CDR1 and CDR2: DFQATT and SNEGSKA (reference sequence). CDR3 protein: CSARWLAGGPGETQYF. DNA for the CDR3: TGCAGTGCTAGATGGCTAGCGGGAGGGCCCGGAGAGACCCAGTACTTC.

This clonotype was observed a single time. The chain recombines TRBV7-9 with TRBJ2-7; 7 bases agree with TRBD2. The CDR3 totals 15 residues. J gave up 10 bases and V 1 base, and 13 bases lay outside the gene matches. Germline-derived CDR1 and CDR2 are SEHNR and FQNEAQ (reference sequence). The chain's CDR3 is CASSLEGGRDTNQYF. The CDR3 nucleotides read TGTGCCAGCAGCTTAGAGGGCGGGAGAGATACTAACCAGTACTTC.

The chain recombines TRBV10-3 with TRBJ2-7, with D possibly being TRBD2 (6 bases). V was clipped by 6 bases and J by 3 bases, with 9 bases between them. Per germline, CDR1 ENHRY and CDR2 SYGVKD. The CDR3 contains 12 residues. In DNA form, the CDR3 reads TGTGCCATCAGCGCGGACTACTACGAGCAGTACTTC. Translation gives CAISADYYEQYF.

The CDR3 protein is CSALAGAAYNEQFF. In DNA form, the CDR3 reads TGCAGTGCTCTAGCGGGGGCCGCCTACAATGAGCAGTTCTTC. The rearrangement links TRBV20-1 to TRBJ2-1; 10 bases map to TRBD2. The CDR3 contains 14 residues. Looked up from germline, CDR1 is DFQATT and CDR2 is SNEGSKA (reference sequence). V lost 5 bases, J lost 2 bases, and 3 bases stayed unmatched.

The rearrangement uses TRBV12-3 or TRBV12-4 and TRBJ2-5; the D gene is possibly TRBD2 (5 bases). V was trimmed by 6 bases and J by 7 bases, leaving 12 bases between them. The CDR3 extends over 12 amino acids. This CDR3 is CASSLRGGTQYF. CDR3 DNA: TGTGCCAGCAGCCTACGGGGTGGGACCCAGTACTTC.